Listed here are 4 T cell receptor beta chains from one sample, sequenced in a study of vaccination and CD4 T cells after COVID-19. As for treatment: approximately nine-day PBMC culture with coronavirus spike peptide pools or control peptides (ViraFEST assay). These TCRs are of unknown antigen specificity. Sequence data for DNA of cultured CD4+ T cells were generated by the Oncomine TCR Beta short-read assay. TCRdb called the PCR reads again in MiXCR, with one record for every CDR3 protein. The sample contains several thousand distinct CDR3 sequences, 74% of which appear only once. Sequences were obtained from CD4+ T cells from blood, cultured in vitro. The receptors stem from a human donor who had recovered from COVID-19.

The CDR3 coding sequence is TGTGCCAGCAGCGTCAGGGTAGTCACTGAAGCTTTCTTT. It translates to CASSVRVVTEAFF. This chain joins TRBV11-2 and TRBJ1-1; a weak D match, TRBD1 (5 bases). Trimming removed 5 bases at V and 4 bases at J, with 11 bases between. This CDR3 has 13 amino acids. The germline V gene encodes CDR1 SGHAT and CDR2 FQNNGV. Full variable domain (outside the CDR3, taken from reference TRBV11-2 and TRBJ1-1): EAGVAQSPRYKIIEKRQSVAFWCNPISGHATLYWYQQILGQGPKLLIQFQNNGVVDDSQLPKDRFSAERLKGVDSTLKIQPAKLEDSAVYLCASSVRVVTEAFFGQGTRLTVV.

V gene TRBV19 combines with J gene TRBJ2-4; 7 bases fit TRBD2. Germline values: CDR1 LNHDA, CDR2 SQIVND (reference sequence). The CDR3 is made up of 16 amino acids. The trim removed 5 bases at V and 0 bases at J, leaving 7 bases unmatched. The CDR3 here is CASSQTSGGAKNIQYF. The CDR3 coding sequence is TGTGCCAGTAGTCAAACCTCGGGGGGAGCCAAAAACATTCAGTACTTC.

The chain couples TRBV20-1 to TRBJ2-7; 7 bases match TRBD2. Trimming at V came to 0 bases and at J to 3 bases, leaving 8 bases not matched to a gene. The germline V gene has CDR1 DFQATT and CDR2 SNEGSKA (reference sequence). This CDR3 has 15 residues. CDR3 residues: CSARDLSGTNYEQYF. CDR3 bases: TGCAGTGCTAGAGACCTATCCGGGACTAACTACGAGCAGTACTTC.

The chain carries TRBV15 and TRBJ1-1; D not resolved. This CDR3 contains 15 residues. V was clipped by 0 bases and J by 2 bases, with 10 bases between them. Germline assignment: CDR1 LNHNV and CDR2 YYDKDF (reference sequence). Here the CDR3 DNA reads TGTGCCACCAGCAGAGATCGGGCAGGCAACACTGAAGCTTTCTTT. This translates into CATSRDRAGNTEAFF.